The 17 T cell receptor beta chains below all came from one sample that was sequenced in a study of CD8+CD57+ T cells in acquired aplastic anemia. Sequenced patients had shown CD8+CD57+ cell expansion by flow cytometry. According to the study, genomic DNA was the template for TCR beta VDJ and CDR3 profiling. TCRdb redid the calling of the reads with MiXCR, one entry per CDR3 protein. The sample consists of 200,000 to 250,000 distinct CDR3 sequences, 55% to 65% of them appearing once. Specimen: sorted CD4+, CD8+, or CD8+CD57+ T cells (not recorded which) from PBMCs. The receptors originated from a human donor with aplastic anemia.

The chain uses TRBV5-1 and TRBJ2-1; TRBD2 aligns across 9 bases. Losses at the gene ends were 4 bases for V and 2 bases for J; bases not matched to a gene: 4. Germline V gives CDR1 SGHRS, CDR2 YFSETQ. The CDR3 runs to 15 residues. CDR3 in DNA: TGCGCCAGCAGCGAACTAGCGGGTGCCTACAATGAGCAGTTCTTC. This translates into CASSELAGAYNEQFF.

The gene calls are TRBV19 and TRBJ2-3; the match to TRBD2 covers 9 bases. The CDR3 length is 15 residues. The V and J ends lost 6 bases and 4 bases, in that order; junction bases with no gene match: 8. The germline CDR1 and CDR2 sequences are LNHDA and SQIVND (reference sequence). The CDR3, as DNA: TGTGCCAGTAGAGTCAGCGGGGGGTACGCAGATACGCAGTATTTT. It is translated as CASRVSGGYADTQYF.

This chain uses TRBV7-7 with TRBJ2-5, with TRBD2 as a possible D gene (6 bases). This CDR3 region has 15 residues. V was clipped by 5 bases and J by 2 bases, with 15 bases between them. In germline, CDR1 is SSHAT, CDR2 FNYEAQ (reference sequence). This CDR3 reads CASSPPVGGQETQYF. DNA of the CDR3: TGTGCCAGCAGCCCCCCCGTCGGGGGACAAGAGACCCAGTACTTC.

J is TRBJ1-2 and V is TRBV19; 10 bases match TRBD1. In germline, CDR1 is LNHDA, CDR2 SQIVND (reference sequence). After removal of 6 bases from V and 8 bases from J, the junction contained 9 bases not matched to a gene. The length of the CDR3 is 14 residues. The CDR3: CASSLRQGAQGYTF. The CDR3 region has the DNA TGTGCCAGTAGCCTTAGACAGGGGGCGCAAGGCTACACCTTC.

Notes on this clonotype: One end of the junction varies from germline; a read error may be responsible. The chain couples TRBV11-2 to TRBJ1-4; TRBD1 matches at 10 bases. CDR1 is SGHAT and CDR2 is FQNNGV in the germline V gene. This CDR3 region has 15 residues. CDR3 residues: CASSFGTGANERLFF. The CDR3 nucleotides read TGTGCCAGCAGCTTCGGGACAGGGGCTAATGAAAGACTGTTTTTT.

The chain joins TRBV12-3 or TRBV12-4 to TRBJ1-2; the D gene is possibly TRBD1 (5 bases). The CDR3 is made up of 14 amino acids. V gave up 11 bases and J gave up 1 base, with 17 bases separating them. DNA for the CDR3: TGTGCCCCAATCGAAGGGGACCATAACTATGGCTACACCTTC. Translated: CAPIEGDHNYGYTF.

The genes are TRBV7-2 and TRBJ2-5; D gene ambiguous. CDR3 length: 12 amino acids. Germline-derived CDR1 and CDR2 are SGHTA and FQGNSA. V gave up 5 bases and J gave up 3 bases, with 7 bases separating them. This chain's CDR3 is CASSHIEETQYF. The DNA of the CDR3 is TGTGCCAGCAGCCACATAGAAGAGACCCAGTACTTC.

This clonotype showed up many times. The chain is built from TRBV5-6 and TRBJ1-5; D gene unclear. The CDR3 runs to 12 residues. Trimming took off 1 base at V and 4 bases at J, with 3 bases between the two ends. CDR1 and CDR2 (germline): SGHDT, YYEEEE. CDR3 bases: TGTGCCAGCAGCTTGATGAATCAGCCCCAGCATTTT. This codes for CASSLMNQPQHF.

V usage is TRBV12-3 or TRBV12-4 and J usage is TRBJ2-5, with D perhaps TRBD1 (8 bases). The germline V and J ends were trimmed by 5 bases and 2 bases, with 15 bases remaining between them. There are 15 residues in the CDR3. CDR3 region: CASSITGGGQETQYF. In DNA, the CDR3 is TGTGCCAGCAGTATCACAGGGGGGGGTCAAGAGACCCAGTACTTC.

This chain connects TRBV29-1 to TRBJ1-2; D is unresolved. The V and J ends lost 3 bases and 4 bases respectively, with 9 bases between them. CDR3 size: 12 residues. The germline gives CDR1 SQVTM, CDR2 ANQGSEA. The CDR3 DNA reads TGCAGCGTTGAGGACGGCAGCTATGGCTACACCTTC. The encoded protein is CSVEDGSYGYTF.

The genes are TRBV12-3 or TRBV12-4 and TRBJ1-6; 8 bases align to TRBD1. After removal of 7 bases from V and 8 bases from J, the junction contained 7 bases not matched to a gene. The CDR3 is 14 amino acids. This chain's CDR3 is CASIRTGSYSPLHF. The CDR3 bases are TGTGCCAGCATTAGGACAGGGTCGTATTCACCCCTCCACTTT.

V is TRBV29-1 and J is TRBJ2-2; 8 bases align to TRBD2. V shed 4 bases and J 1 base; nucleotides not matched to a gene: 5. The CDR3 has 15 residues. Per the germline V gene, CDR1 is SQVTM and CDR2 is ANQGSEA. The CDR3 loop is CSVVSSGVNTGELFF. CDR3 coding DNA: TGCAGCGTTGTTAGTAGCGGGGTGAACACCGGGGAGCTGTTTTTT.

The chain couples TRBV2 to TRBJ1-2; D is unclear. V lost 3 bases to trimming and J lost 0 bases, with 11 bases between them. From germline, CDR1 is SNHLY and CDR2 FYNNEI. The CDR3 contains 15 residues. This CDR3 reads CASSDVWQPNYGYTF. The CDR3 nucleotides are TGTGCCAGCAGTGACGTGTGGCAGCCTAACTATGGCTACACCTTC.

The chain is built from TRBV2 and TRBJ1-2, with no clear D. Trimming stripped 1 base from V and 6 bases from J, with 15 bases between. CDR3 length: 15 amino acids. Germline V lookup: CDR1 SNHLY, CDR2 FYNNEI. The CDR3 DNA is TGTGCCAGCAGTGAAGGGCAGCCAGGATTCGATGGCTACACCTTC. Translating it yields CASSEGQPGFDGYTF.

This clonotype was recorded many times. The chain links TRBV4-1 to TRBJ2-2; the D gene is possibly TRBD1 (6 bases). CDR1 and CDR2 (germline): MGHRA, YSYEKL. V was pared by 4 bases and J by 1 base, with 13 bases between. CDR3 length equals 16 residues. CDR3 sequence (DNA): TGCGCCAGCAGCCGCAGGGGTATGTTGAACACCGGGGAGCTGTTTTTT. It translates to CASSRRGMLNTGELFF.

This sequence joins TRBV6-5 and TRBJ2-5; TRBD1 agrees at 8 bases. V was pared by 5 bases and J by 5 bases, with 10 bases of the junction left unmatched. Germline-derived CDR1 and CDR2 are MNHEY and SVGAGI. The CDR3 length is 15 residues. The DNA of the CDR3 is TGTGCCAGCAGTCAGCCAGGGGGCGAGCGGGAGACCCAGTACTTC. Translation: CASSQPGGERETQYF.

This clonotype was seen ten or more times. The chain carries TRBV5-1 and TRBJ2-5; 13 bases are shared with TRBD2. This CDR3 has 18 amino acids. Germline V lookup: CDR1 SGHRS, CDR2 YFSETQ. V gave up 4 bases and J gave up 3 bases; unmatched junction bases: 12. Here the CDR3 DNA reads TGCGCCAGCAGCGCGGGAACCCTTGGACTAGCGGGGGAAGAGACCCAGTACTTC. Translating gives CASSAGTLGLAGEETQYF.